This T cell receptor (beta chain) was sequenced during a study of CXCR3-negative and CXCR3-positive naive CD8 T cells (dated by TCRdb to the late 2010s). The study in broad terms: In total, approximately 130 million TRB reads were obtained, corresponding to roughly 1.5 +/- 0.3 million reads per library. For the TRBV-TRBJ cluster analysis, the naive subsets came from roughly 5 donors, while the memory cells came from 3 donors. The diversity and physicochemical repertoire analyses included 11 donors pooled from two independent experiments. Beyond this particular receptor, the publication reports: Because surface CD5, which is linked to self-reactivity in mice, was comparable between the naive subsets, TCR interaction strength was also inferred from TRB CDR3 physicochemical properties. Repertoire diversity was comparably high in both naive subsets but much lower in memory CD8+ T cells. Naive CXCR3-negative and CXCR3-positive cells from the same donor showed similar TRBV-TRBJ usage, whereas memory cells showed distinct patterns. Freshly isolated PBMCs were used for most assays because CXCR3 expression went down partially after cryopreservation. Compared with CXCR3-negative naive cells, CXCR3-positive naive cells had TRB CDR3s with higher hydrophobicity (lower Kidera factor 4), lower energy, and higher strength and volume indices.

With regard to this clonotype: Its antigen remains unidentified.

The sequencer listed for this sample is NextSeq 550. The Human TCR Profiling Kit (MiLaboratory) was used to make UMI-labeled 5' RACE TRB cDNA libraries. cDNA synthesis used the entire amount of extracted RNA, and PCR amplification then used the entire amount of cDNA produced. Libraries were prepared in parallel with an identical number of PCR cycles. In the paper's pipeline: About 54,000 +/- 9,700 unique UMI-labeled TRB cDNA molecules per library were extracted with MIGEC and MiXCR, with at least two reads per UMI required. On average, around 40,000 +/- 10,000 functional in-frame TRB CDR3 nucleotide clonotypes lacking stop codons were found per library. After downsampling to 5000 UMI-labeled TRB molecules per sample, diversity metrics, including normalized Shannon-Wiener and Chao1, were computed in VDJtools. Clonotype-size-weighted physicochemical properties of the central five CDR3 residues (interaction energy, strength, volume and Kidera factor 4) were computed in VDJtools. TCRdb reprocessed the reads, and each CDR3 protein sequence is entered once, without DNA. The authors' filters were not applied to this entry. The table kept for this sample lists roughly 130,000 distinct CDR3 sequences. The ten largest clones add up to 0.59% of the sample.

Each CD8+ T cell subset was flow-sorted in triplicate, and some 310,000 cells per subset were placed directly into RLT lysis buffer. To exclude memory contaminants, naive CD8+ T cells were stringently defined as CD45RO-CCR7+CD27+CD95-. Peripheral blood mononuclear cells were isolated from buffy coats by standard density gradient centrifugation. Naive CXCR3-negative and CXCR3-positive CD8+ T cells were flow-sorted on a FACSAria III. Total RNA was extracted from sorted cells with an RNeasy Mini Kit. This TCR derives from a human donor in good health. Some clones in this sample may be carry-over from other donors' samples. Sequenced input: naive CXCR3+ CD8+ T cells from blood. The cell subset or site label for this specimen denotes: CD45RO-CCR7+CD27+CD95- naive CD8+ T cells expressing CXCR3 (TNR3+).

CDR3 region: CAGGRVSNQPQHF. This chain is built from TRBV23-1 and TRBJ1-5. TRBV23-1 is an ORF, and what it does is uncertain. The CDR3, cysteine through phenylalanine, is 13 amino acids long. The DNA is unrecorded.